Included here is one T cell receptor beta chain sequence, with context. This sample stems from a study of blood T cell repertoires in COVID-19. Study summary: Sites in the United States, Italy and Spain provided acute and convalescent COVID-19 samples.

V dropped 3 bases and J dropped 0 bases, with 11 bases sitting between them. Germline values: CDR1 LNHDA, CDR2 SQIVND (reference sequence). The CDR3 extends over 15 amino acids. The assay was immunoSEQ multiplex PCR, and TCRdb's table has in-frame clones only and misses some. The sample carries 75,000 to 95,000 clones, roughly 91% recorded once. Source material: peripheral blood. V is TRBV19 and J is TRBJ1-1; maybe TRBD1 (5 bases). The source is a human donor in a cohort sampled during active COVID-19. CDR3 residues: CASSMGPGMNTEAFF. For the CDR3, the DNA is TGTGCCAGTAGTATGGGGCCAGGGATGAACACTGAAGCTTTCTTT.